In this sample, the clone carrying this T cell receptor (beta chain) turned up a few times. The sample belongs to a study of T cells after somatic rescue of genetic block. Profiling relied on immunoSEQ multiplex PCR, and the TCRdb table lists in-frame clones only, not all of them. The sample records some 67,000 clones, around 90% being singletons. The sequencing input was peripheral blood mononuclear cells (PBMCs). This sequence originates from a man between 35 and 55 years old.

The CDR3 DNA reads as TGTGCCTGGGAGGTGAACACTGAAGCTTTCTTT. Its protein product is CAWEVNTEAFF. V usage is TRBV30 and J usage is TRBJ1-1; unclear D gene. The length of the CDR3 is 11 residues. Germline CDR1 and CDR2: GTSNPN and SVGIG (reference sequence). V gave up 5 bases and J gave up 0 bases, with 4 bases separating them. Variable domain in full (rest from reference TRBV30 and TRBJ1-1): SQTIHQWPATLVQPVGSPLSLECTVEGTSNPNLYWYRQAAGRGLQLLFYSVGIGQISSEVPQNLSASRPQDRQFILSSKKLLLSDSGFYLCAWEVNTEAFFGQGTRLTVV.